This T cell receptor (beta chain) was sequenced during a study of tumour-infiltrating T cells in Burkitt lymphoma. J was trimmed by 2 bases and V by 6 bases; bases with no gene match: 8. This CDR3 has 15 amino acids. From germline, CDR1 is SGHTA and CDR2 FQGNSA. Profiling relied on immunoSEQ multiplex PCR, and the TCRdb table lists in-frame clones only, not all of them. The sample yields more than 45,000 clones, about a third seen once. This clonotype was sampled from a human donor with Burkitt lymphoma. The V and J genes are TRBV7-2 and TRBJ2-7; 9 nucleotides align to TRBD2. The sequenced sample was tumor tissue. The CDR3: CASSTAGGQTYEQYF. For the CDR3, the DNA is TGTGCCAGCAGTACAGCGGGGGGTCAAACCTACGAGCAGTACTTC.